The 12 T cell receptor beta chains presented below share a single source sample, sequenced in a study of CD8 T cells in ankylosing spondylitis. TCRdb independently ran MiXCR on the 5' RACE reads; one entry per CDR3 protein. The sample contains under 150,000 distinct CDR3 sequences, roughly 13% of which appear only once. The sequencing input was blood, either unsorted or a sorted T cell fraction (not recorded which). The receptor set was obtained from a female donor with ankylosing spondylitis or in good health (not recorded which).

This clonotype was recorded at least ten times. The chain links TRBV20-1 to TRBJ2-3; 7 nucleotides match TRBD2. Germline assignment: CDR1 DFQATT and CDR2 SNEGSKA (reference sequence). Germline trimming cut 2 bases from V and 1 base from J; bases unmatched to any gene: 12. This CDR3 has 17 residues. This CDR3 is CSARPKSGLVRTDTQYF. The DNA for the CDR3 is TGCAGTGCTAGACCTAAATCCGGACTAGTCCGCACAGATACGCAGTATTTT.

The V call is TRBV7-9, the J call TRBJ2-1, with 8 bases lining up with TRBD2. The CDR3 runs 13 residues. Unmatched junction bases numbered 4, after V lost 3 bases and J lost 9 bases. The germline CDR1 and CDR2 sequences are SEHNR and FQNEAQ (reference sequence). This chain's CDR3 is CASSFSGDTEQFF. CDR3 nucleotide sequence: TGTGCCAGCAGCTTTAGCGGGGATACTGAGCAGTTCTTC.

The DNA for the CDR3 is TGTGCCAGCAGTGAACAGGGTGACTATGAAAAACTGTTTTTT. Residues: CASSEQGDYEKLFF. The chain recombines TRBV25-1 with TRBJ1-4; possibly TRBD1 for D (5 bases). Germline loops: CDR1 MGHDK, CDR2 SYGVNS. V gave up 2 bases and J gave up 6 bases, with 10 bases separating them. The CDR3 runs to 14 residues.

In this sample, this clonotype turned up a few times. This chain links TRBV7-9 with TRBJ1-5; tentatively, D is TRBD1 (5 bases). Germline lookup yields CDR1 SEHNR and CDR2 FQNEAQ (reference sequence). The CDR3 is 14 residues long. Deletions cut 10 bases from V and 4 bases from J, with 17 bases between. CDR3 in amino acids: CAIQRDGANQPQHF. The DNA for the CDR3 is TGTGCCATTCAGCGGGACGGGGCGAATCAGCCCCAGCATTTT.

This clonotype was recorded many times. This rearrangement joins TRBV20-1 to TRBJ2-2; D not certain. Trimming stripped 0 bases from V and 2 bases from J, with 7 bases between. This CDR3 comprises 14 residues. Germline CDR1 DFQATT, CDR2 SNEGSKA (reference sequence). CDR3 coding DNA: TGCAGTGCTAGAGATCAGCGTAACACCGGGGAGCTGTTTTTT. Protein: CSARDQRNTGELFF.

This clonotype has a handful of counts. The chain is built from TRBV18 and TRBJ1-4, with D perhaps TRBD1 (5 bases). Per germline, CDR1 KGHSH and CDR2 LQKENI. Trimming took off 0 bases at V and 10 bases at J, with 12 bases between the two ends. This CDR3 region has 14 residues. The CDR3 sequence: CASSPPGTQGKLFF. CDR3 coding DNA: TGTGCCAGCTCACCACCGGGGACCCAGGGAAAACTGTTTTTT. The variable domain in full, completed from reference TRBV18 and TRBJ1-4, reads NAGVMQNPRHLVRRRGQEARLRCSPMKGHSHVYWYRQLPEEGLKFMVYLQKENIIDESGMPKERFSAEFPKEGPSILRIQQVVRGDSAAYFCASSPPGTQGKLFFGSGTQLSVL.

This clonotype was found a few times. The chain recombines TRBV5-1 with TRBJ1-1; no clear D gene. CDR3 length equals 14 residues. Germline loops: CDR1 SGHRS, CDR2 YFSETQ. The germline V and J ends were trimmed by 4 bases and 1 base, with 11 bases remaining between them. The CDR3 region has the DNA TGCGCCAGCAGCAAGGTACAAGCGAACACTGAAGCTTTCTTT. It is translated as CASSKVQANTEAFF.

This clonotype was recorded at least ten times. The chain is built from TRBV12-3 or TRBV12-4 and TRBJ1-5, with D hard to call. The length of the CDR3 is 12 residues. V was pared by 3 bases and J by 5 bases, with 5 bases between. The CDR3 is CASSLRDQPQHF. The CDR3 DNA sequence: TGTGCCAGCAGTTTGAGAGATCAGCCCCAGCATTTT.

The sample holds many counts of this clonotype. V gene TRBV6-1 combines with J gene TRBJ2-3; possibly TRBD1 or TRBD2 for D (5 bases each). Per the germline V gene, CDR1 is MNHNS and CDR2 is SASEGT. Deletions cut 4 bases from V and 7 bases from J, with 6 bases between. The CDR3 covers 11 residues. CDR3 bases: TGTGCCAGCAGTGGGGGGTATACGCAGTATTTT. Protein product: CASSGGYTQYF.

This clonotype showed up many times. CDR3 residues: CASRQGQGRSDTQYF. CDR3 DNA: TGTGCCAGCAGACAGGGACAGGGGAGATCAGATACGCAGTATTTT. The J gene is TRBJ2-3, the V gene TRBV6-1, with 10 nucleotides matching TRBD1. V was pared by 6 bases and J by 4 bases, with 7 bases of the junction left unmatched. CDR3 length: 15 amino acids. CDR1 is MNHNS, CDR2 SASEGT, per germline.

This clonotype was recorded at least ten times. The chain uses TRBV5-1 and TRBJ2-1; 12 bases align to TRBD2. V was clipped by 4 bases and J by 7 bases; unmatched bases: 9. Per germline, CDR1 SGHRS and CDR2 YFSETQ. CDR3 size: 16 residues. CDR3 amino acids: CASSQRLAGAPNEQFF. The DNA of the CDR3 is TGCGCCAGCAGCCAACGACTAGCGGGAGCGCCGAATGAGCAGTTCTTC.

CDR3 nucleotide sequence: TGCAGTGCCCCCGACAGCAACTATGGCTACACCTTC. Its translation: CSAPDSNYGYTF. The chain links TRBV20-1 to TRBJ1-2; D is perhaps TRBD1 (5 bases). CDR1 and CDR2 from the germline V gene are DFQATT and SNEGSKA (reference sequence). This CDR3 is 12 amino acids long. Between the trimmed V and J ends, which lost 6 bases and 2 bases, there was a span of 10 bases.